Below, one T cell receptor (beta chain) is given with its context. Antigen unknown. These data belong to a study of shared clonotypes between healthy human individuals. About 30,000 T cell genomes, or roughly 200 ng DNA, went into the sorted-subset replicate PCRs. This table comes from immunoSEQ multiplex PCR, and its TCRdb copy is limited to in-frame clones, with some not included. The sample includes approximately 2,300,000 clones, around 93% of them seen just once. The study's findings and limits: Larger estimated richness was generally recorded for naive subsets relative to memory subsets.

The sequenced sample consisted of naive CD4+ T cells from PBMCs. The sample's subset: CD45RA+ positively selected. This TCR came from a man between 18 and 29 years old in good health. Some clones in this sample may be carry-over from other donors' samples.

For the CDR3, the DNA is TGTGCCAGCATCCGGACAGGGGGTCTTCGCTACGAGCAGTACTTC. Amino acids: CASIRTGGLRYEQYF. The chain combines TRBV6-1 with TRBJ2-7; 10 bases map to TRBD1. Germline V lookup: CDR1 MNHNS, CDR2 SASEGT. This CDR3 spans 15 amino acids. The V segment lost 7 bases and the J segment 3 bases; nucleotides outside the gene matches: 9.